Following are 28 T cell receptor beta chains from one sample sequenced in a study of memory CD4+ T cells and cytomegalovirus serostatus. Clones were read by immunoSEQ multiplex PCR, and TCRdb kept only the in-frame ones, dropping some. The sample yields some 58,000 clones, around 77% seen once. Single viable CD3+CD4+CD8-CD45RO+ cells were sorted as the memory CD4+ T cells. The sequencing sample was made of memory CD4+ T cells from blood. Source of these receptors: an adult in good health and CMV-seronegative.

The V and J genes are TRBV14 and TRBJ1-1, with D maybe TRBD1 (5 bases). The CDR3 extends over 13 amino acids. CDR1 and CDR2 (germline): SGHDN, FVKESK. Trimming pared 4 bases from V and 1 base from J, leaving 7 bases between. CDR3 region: CASSPDTNTEAFF. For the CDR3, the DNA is TGTGCCAGCAGCCCGGACACGAACACTGAAGCTTTCTTT.

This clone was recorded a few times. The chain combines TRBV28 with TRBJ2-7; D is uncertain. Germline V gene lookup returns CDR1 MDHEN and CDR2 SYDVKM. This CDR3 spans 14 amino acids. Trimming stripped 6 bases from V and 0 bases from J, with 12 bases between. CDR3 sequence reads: CASSSRLHSYEQYF. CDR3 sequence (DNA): TGTGCCAGCAGCTCCCGCCTTCACTCCTACGAGCAGTACTTC.

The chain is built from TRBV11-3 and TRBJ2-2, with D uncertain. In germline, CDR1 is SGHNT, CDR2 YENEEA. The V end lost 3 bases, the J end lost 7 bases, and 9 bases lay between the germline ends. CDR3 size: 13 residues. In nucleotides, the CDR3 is TGTGCCAGCAGCTTCGTCGAGAGCGGGGAGCTGTTTTTT. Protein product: CASSFVESGELFF. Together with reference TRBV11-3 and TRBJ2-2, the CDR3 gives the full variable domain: EAGVVQSPRYKIIEKKQPVAFWCNPISGHNTLYWYLQNLGQGPELLIRYENEEAVDDSQLPKDRFSAERLKGVDSTLKIQPAELGDSAVYLCASSFVESGELFFGEGSRLTVL.

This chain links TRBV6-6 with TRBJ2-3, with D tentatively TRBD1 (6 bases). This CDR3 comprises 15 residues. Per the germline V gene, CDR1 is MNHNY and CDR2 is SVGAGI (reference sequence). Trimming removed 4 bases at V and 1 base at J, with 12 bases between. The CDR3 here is CASSSRDKGTDTQYF. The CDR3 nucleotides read TGTGCCAGCAGTTCCCGGGACAAGGGCACAGATACGCAGTATTTT.

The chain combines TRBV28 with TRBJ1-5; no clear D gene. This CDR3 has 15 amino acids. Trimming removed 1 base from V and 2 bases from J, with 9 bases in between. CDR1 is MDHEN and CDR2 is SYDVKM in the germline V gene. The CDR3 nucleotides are TGTGCCAGCAGTTTATCGGGGTTGGGCAATCAGCCCCAGCATTTT. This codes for CASSLSGLGNQPQHF.

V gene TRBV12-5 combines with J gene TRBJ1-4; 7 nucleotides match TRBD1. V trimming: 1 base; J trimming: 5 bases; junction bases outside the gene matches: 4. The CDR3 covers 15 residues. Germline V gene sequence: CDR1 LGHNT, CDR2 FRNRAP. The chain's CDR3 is CASGLGGTVNEKLFF. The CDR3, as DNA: TGTGCTAGTGGTTTGGGGGGGACAGTAAATGAAAAACTGTTTTTT.

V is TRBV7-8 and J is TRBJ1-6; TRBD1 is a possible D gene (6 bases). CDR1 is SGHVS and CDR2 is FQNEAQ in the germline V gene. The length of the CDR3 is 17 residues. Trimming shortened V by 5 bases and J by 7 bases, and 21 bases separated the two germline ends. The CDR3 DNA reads TGTGCCAGCAGCCCTCGGGGGGGGCAGGGTTCGAATTCACCCCTCCACTTT. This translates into CASSPRGGQGSNSPLHF. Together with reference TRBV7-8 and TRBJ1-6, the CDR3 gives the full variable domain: GAGVSQSPRYKVAKRGQDVALRCDPISGHVSLFWYQQALGQGPEFLTYFQNEAQLDKSGLPSDRFFAERPEGSVSTLKIQRTQQEDSAVYLCASSPRGGQGSNSPLHFGNGTRLTVT.

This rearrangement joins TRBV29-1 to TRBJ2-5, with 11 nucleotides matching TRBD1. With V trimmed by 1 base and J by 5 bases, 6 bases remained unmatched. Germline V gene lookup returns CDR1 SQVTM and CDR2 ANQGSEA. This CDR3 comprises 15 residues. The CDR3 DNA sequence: TGCAGCGTTGAAGCCGGACAGGGGGCTGGGGAGACCCAGTACTTC. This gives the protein CSVEAGQGAGETQYF. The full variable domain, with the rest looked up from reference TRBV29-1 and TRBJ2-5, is SAVISQKPSRDICQRGTSLTIQCQVDSQVTMMFWYRQQPGQSLTLIATANQGSEATYESGFVIDKFPISRPNLTFSTLTVSNMSPEDSSIYLCSVEAGQGAGETQYFGPGTRLLVL.

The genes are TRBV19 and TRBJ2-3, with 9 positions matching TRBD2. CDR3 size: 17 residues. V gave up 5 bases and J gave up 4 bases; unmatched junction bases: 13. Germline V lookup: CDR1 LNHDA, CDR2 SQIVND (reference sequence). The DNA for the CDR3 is TGTGCCAGTAGTTCCAGGGGTAGCGGGAGAGTAGCAGATACGCAGTATTTT. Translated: CASSSRGSGRVADTQYF.

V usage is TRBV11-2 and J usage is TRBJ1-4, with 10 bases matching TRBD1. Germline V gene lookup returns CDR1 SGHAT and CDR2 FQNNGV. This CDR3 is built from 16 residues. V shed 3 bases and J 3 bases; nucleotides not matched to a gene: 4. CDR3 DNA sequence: TGTGCCAGCAGCTTTACCGGGACAGGGGCTAATGAAAAACTGTTTTTT. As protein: CASSFTGTGANEKLFF.

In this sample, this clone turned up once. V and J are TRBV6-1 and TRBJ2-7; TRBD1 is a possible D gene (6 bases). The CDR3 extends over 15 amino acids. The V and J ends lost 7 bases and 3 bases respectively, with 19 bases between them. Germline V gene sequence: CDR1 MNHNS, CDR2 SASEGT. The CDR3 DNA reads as TGTGCCAGCAATATTTGGGGGACAATGGGCTACGAGCAGTACTTC. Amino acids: CASNIWGTMGYEQYF.

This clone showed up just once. CDR3 amino acids: CASSRGPGASSNQPQHF. As DNA, the CDR3 is TGTGCCAGTAGCCGAGGGCCAGGGGCATCGAGCAATCAGCCCCAGCATTTT. The rearrangement links TRBV19 to TRBJ1-5; D possibly corresponds to TRBD1 (6 bases). The CDR3 loop spans 17 amino acids. V gave up 6 bases and J gave up 1 base, with 19 bases separating them. Germline V gene sequence: CDR1 LNHDA, CDR2 SQIVND (reference sequence).

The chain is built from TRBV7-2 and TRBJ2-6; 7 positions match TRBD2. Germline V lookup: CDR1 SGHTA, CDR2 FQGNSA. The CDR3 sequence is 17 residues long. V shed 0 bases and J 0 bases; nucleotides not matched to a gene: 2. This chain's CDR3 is CASSLALAGSGANVLTF. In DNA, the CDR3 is TGTGCCAGCAGCTTAGCCTTAGCGGGCTCTGGGGCCAACGTCCTGACTTTC. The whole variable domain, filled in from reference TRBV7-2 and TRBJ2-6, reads GAGVSQSPSNKVTEKGKDVELRCDPISGHTALYWYRQSLGQGLEFLIYFQGNSAPDKSGLPSDRFSAERTGGSVSTLTIQRTQQEDSAVYLCASSLALAGSGANVLTFGAGSRLTVL.

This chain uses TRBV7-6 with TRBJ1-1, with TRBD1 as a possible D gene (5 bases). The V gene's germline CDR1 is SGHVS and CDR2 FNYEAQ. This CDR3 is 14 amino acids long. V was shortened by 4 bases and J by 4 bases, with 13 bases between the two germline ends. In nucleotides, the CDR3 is TGTGCCAGCAGCTCCAGGGAAGGAGGCACTGAAGCTTTCTTT. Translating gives CASSSREGGTEAFF.

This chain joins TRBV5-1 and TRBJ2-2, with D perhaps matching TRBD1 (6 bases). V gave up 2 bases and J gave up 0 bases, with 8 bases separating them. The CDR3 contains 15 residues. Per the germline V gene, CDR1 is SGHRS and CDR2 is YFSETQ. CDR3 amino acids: CASSFAGANTGELFF. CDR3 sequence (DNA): TGCGCCAGCAGCTTCGCAGGGGCGAACACCGGGGAGCTGTTTTTT. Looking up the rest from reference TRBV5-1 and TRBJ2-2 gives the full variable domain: KAGVTQTPRYLIKTRGQQVTLSCSPISGHRSVSWYQQTPGQGLQFLFEYFSETQRNKGNFPGRFSGRQFSNSRSEMNVSTLELGDSALYLCASSFAGANTGELFFGEGSRLTVL.

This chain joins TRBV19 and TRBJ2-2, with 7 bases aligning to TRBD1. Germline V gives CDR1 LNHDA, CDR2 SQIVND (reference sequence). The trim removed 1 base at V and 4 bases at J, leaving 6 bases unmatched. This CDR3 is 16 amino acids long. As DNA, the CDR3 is TGTGCCAGTAGTATAGCCCCGGGACAGAGCACCGGGGAGCTGTTTTTT. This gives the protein CASSIAPGQSTGELFF.

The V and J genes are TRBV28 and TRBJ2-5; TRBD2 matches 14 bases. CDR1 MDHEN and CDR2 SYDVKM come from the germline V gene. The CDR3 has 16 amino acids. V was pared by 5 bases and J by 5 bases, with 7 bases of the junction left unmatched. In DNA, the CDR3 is TGTGCCAGCAGTCCGGGGACTAGCGGGAGCTGGGAGACCCAGTACTTC. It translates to CASSPGTSGSWETQYF.

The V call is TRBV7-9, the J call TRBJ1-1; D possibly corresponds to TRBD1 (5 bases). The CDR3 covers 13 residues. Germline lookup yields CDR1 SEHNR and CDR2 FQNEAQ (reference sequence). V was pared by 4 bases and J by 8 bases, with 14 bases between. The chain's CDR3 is CASSYSREGEAFF. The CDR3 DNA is TGTGCCAGCAGCTACTCCCGCGAGGGGGAAGCTTTCTTT.

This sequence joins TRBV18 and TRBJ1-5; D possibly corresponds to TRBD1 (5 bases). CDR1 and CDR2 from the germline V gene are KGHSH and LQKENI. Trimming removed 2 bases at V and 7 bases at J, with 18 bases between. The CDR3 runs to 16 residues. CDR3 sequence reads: CASSPTGTNVGQPQHF. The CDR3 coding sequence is TGTGCCAGCTCACCAACCGGGACGAATGTAGGCCAGCCCCAGCATTTT.

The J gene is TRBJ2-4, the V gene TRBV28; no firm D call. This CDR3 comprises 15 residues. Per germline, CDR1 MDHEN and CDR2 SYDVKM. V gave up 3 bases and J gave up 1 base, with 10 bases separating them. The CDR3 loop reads CASSLVGSAKNIQYF. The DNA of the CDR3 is TGTGCCAGCAGTTTGGTGGGATCCGCCAAAAACATTCAGTACTTC.

This CDR3 reads CASSLGRSEKLFF. The CDR3 nucleotides read TGTGCCAGCAGCTTGGGACGTAGTGAAAAACTGTTTTTT. The gene calls are TRBV11-2 and TRBJ1-4, with a weak D call TRBD1 (5 bases). Trimming left V 3 bases short and J 7 bases short, with 9 bases between. The CDR3 totals 13 residues. Per germline, CDR1 SGHAT and CDR2 FQNNGV.

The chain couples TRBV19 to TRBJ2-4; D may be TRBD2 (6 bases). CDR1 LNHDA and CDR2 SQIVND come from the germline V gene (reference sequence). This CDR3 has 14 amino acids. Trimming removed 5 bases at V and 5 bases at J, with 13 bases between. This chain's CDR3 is CASSAGGIENIQYF. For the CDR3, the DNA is TGTGCCAGTAGTGCCGGGGGAATCGAAAACATTCAGTACTTC.

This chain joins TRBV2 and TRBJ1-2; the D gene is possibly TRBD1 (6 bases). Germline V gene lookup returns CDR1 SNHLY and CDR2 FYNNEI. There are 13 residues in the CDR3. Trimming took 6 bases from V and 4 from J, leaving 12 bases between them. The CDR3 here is CASSYTGSYGYTF. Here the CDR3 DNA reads TGTGCCAGCAGCTATACAGGGAGCTATGGCTACACCTTC.

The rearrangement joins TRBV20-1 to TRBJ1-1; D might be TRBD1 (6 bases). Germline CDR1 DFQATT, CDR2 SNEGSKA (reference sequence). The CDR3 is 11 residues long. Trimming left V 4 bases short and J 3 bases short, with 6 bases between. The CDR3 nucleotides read TGCAGTGCTAAGGGGGACACTGAAGCTTTCTTT. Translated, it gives CSAKGDTEAFF.

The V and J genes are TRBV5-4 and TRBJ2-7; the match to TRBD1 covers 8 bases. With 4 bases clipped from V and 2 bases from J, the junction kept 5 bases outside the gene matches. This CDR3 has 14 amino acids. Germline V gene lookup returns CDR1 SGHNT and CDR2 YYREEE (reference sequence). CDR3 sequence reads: CASSQVDRAYEQYF. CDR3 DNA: TGTGCCAGCAGCCAAGTGGACAGGGCCTACGAGCAGTACTTC. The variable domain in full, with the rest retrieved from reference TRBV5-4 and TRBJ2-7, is ETGVTQSPTHLIKTRGQQVTLRCSSQSGHNTVSWYQQALGQGPQFIFQYYREEENGRGNFPPRFSGLQFPNYSSELNVNALELDDSALYLCASSQVDRAYEQYFGPGTRLTVT.

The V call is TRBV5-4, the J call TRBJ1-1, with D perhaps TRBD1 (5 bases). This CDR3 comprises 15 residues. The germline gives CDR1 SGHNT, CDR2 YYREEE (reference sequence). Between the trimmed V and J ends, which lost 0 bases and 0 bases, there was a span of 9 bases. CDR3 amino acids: CASSLAGGLNTEAFF. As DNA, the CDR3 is TGTGCCAGCAGCTTGGCCGGGGGACTGAACACTGAAGCTTTCTTT. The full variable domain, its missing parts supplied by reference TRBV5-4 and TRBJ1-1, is ETGVTQSPTHLIKTRGQQVTLRCSSQSGHNTVSWYQQALGQGPQFIFQYYREEENGRGNFPPRFSGLQFPNYSSELNVNALELDDSALYLCASSLAGGLNTEAFFGQGTRLTVV.

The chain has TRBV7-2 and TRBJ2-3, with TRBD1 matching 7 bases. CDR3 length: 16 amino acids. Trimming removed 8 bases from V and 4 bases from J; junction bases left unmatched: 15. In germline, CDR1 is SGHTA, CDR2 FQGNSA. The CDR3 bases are TGTGCCAGCGGCACTAGGGACAGAATTGGAGCAGATACGCAGTATTTT. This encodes CASGTRDRIGADTQYF.

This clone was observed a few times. The CDR3 nucleotides read TGTGCCAGCAGCCCGCAGGAGAACACTGAAGCTTTCTTT. Translating it yields CASSPQENTEAFF. This chain uses TRBV13 with TRBJ1-1; no clear D. Trimming stripped 5 bases from V and 1 base from J, with 8 bases between. Germline V gives CDR1 PRHDT, CDR2 FYEKMQ (reference sequence). This CDR3 is built from 13 residues.